A single T cell receptor (beta chain) is shown here with its context. Germline loops: CDR1 MNHNY, CDR2 SVGAGI (reference sequence). The junction had 11 bases not matched to a gene; V was cut back by 5 bases and J by 5 bases. This CDR3 spans 15 amino acids. This sample stems from a study of control samples from healthy donors and cancer patients. Only in-frame clones appear in the TCRdb table, and some are missing; sequencing was by immunoSEQ multiplex PCR. The data contain 150,000 to 200,000 clones, about 95% of them seen just once; the ten biggest clones take up around 15%. The sequencing sample was made of PBMCs. This chain connects TRBV6-6 to TRBJ2-5, with 7 bases matching TRBD1. The sequence was obtained from a man aged 60-69 years with colorectal cancer. The chain's CDR3 is CASSRKTGLWETQYF. The CDR3 nucleotides are TGTGCCAGCAGTCGAAAGACAGGGCTGTGGGAGACCCAGTACTTC.